Included here is one T cell receptor (beta chain) sequence, with context. Authors' methods: Amplification with reference gene primers provided the estimates of nucleated cell counts. Assay: immunoSEQ multiplex PCR; the TCRdb copy retains only in-frame clones and omits some. V and J calls and clone size are copied from that table; D and trimming were computed from the DNA. The table lists hundreds of thousands of clones, around 78% of them singletons. This specimen belongs to a study of blood T cell repertoires in COVID-19. Study-wide background: Spain, Italy and the United States supplied samples that represented acute and convalescent COVID-19. PBMCs, B-cell-depleted T cells, or T cells were the source of the cDNA or gDNA that made up the material.

From germline, CDR1 is GTSNPN and CDR2 SVGIG (reference sequence). Between the trimmed V and J ends, which lost 0 bases and 6 bases, there was a span of 6 bases. This CDR3 is built from 12 residues. What was sequenced was peripheral blood. The gene calls are TRBV30 and TRBJ1-5; D uncertain. The sequence was collected from a woman aged 65 to 85 with active or convalescent COVID-19. CDR3 nucleotides: TGTGCCTGGAGTGTCACGGGTCAGCCCCAGCATTTT. This sequence encodes CAWSVTGQPQHF. The entire variable domain, with the rest obtained from reference TRBV30 and TRBJ1-5, is as follows: SQTIHQWPATLVQPVGSPLSLECTVEGTSNPNLYWYRQAAGRGLQLLFYSVGIGQISSEVPQNLSASRPQDRQFILSSKKLLLSDSGFYLCAWSVTGQPQHFGDGTRLSIL.